The TCR beta chain described here comes from a study of blood T cell repertoires in COVID-19. Study-level information: Specimens from acute and convalescent COVID-19 originated in the United States, Italy and Spain. PBMCs, B-cell-depleted T cells, or T cells were the source of the cDNA or gDNA that made up the material.

Germline values: CDR1 KGHDR, CDR2 SFDVKD. With V trimmed by 6 bases and J by 6 bases, 14 bases remained unmatched. This CDR3 comprises 16 residues. Per the original methods: Amplification of reference gene primers was used by the study to estimate nucleated cell counts. Repertoires were generated with immunoSEQ multiplex PCR, while TCRdb's copy carries only in-frame clones and drops some. That table furnishes V, J and clone size, whereas the DNA furnished D and trimming. The repertoire holds fewer than 250,000 clones, with 65% to 85% as singletons. The clonotype comes from a man between 50 and 59 years old with active or convalescent COVID-19. The gene calls are TRBV24-1 and TRBJ2-7; 9 bases match TRBD1. The sequenced material came from peripheral blood. Here the CDR3 reads CATSPEEVQGASEQYF. The CDR3 DNA reads as TGTGCCACCAGTCCCGAGGAGGTACAGGGGGCCAGCGAGCAGTACTTC.